This T cell receptor (beta chain) was captured by sequencing in a study of T cell repertoires in cytomegalovirus infection. Turning to the study itself: Recently identified HLA-C-restricted and well-studied HLA-B-restricted CMV epitopes were used. Public TCR beta signatures were indicative of both CMV infection and a matching HLA type.

Each CDR3 protein is one row after TCRdb ran MiXCR on the reads. The sample lists 27,000 or so distinct CDR3 sequences, under 20% occurring once. Notes on the study in general: CMV-specific HLA-C-restricted TCR beta clonotypes dominated the ex vivo response.

CDR1 is SEHNR, CDR2 FQNEAQ, per germline (reference sequence). This CDR3 contains 16 residues. Trimming removed 7 bases from V and 4 bases from J, with 21 bases in between. This clonotype was detected a few times. Its antigen is undetermined. This TCR derives from a human donor in good health (CMV status not recorded). Some clones in this sample may be carry-over from other donors' samples. The input for sequencing was CD8+ T cells from cultured PBMCs, taken from culture after CMV antigen stimulation. The chain has TRBV7-9 and TRBJ2-3; a possible D gene is TRBD1 (6 bases). The CDR3 reads CASTQQGLQRADTQYF. The CDR3, as DNA: TGTGCCAGCACCCAACAGGGCCTCCAAAGGGCAGATACGCAGTATTTT.